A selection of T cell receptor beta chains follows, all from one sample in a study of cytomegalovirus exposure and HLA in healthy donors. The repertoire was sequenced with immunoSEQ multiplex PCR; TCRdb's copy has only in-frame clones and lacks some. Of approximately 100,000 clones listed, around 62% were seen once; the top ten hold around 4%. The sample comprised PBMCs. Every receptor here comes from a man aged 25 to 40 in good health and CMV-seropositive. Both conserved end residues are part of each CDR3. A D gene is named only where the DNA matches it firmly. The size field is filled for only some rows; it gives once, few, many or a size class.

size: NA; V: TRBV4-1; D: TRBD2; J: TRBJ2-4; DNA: TGCGCCAGCAGCCCCCCGGGGGGATTAGCCAAAAACATTCAGTACTTC; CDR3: CASSPPGGLAKNIQYF
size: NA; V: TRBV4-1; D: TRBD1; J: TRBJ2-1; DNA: TGCGCCAGCAGCCAAGTGGGGACAGGAAACTACAATGAGCAGTTCTTC; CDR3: CASSQVGTGNYNEQFF
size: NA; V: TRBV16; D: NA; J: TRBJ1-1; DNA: TGTGCCAGCAGCCAATCTTCAGGGATGAACACTGAAGCTTTCTTT; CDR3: CASSQSSGMNTEAFF
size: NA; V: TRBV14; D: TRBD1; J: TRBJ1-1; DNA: TGTGCCAGCAGCCAGAGGCAGGGGGTATGGACTGAAGCTTTCTTT; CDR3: CASSQRQGVWTEAFF
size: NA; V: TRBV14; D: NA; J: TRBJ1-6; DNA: TGTGCCAGCGGGACTTTCTATAATTCACCCCTCCACTTT; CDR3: CASGTFYNSPLHF
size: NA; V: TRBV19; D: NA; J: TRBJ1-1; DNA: TGTGCCAGTAATCTCGGTCAGGGCGCGAACACTGAAGCTTTCTTT; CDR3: CASNLGQGANTEAFF
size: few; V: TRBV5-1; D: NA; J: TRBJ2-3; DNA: TGCGCCAGCAGAATGGAGGGGATAGATACGCAGTATTTT; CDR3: CASRMEGIDTQYF
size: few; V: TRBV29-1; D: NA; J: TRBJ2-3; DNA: TGCAGCGTGAACAGGGAGCCCGGGGATACGCAGTATTTT; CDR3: CSVNREPGDTQYF
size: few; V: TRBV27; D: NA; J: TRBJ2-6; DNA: TGTGCCAGCCGATACAGGGCCTCTGGGGCCAACGTCCTGACTTTC; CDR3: CASRYRASGANVLTF
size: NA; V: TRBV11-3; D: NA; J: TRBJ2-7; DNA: TGTGCCAGCAGCCCTAGGGGGGGGATGTACGAGCAGTACTTC; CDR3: CASSPRGGMYEQYF
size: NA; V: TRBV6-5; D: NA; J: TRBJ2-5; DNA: TGTGCCAGCAGTACAGACACGCTACTTGGGACCCAGTACTTC; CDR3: CASSTDTLLGTQYF
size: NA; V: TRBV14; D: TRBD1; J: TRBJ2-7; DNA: TGTGCCAGCAGCCAACTGGCCGGGACAGGAGCCTACGAGCAGTACTTC; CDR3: CASSQLAGTGAYEQYF
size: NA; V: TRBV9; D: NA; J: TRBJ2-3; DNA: TGTGCCAGCAGCGTAGAGGGCGGGGCGGGAAGGGATACGCAGTATTTT; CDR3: CASSVEGGAGRDTQYF
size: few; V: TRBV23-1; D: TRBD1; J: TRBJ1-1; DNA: TGCGCCAGCAGTCACACGGACAGGGGGAACACTGAAGCTTTCTTT; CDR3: CASSHTDRGNTEAFF
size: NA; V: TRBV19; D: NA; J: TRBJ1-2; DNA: TGTGCCAGTAGCCTGGACATCTTAAGCTATGGCTACACCTTC; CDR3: CASSLDILSYGYTF
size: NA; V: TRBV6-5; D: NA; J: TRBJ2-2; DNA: TGTGCCAGCGGCCGGGGGGCCGACACCGGGGAGCTGTTTTTT; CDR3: CASGRGADTGELFF
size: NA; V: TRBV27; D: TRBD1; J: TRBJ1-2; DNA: TGTGCCAGCAGTTTGGGGACAGGGGTAGGGCTTGGCTACACCTTC; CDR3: CASSLGTGVGLGYTF
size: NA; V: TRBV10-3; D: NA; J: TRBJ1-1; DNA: TGTGCCATCACTGGCAACGCTGAAGCTTTCTTT; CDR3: CAITGNAEAFF
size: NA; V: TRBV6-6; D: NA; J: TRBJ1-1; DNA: TGTGCCAGCAGTAGTCCCCGCGCTACTGAAGCTTTCTTT; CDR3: CASSSPRATEAFF
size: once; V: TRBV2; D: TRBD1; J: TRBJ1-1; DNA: TGTGCCAGCAGTGAAGCGAGGACAGGTGAAGCTTTCTTT; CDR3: CASSEARTGEAFF
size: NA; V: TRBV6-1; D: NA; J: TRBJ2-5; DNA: TGTGCCAGCAGCAAGGACTGGAGGGAGACCCAGTACTTC; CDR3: CASSKDWRETQYF
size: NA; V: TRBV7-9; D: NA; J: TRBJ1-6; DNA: TGTGCCAGCAGCTTAACCCCCCGGGTGGGTAATTCACCCCTCCACTTT; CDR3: CASSLTPRVGNSPLHF
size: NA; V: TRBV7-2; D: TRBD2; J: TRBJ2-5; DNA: TGTGCCAGCAGCCCGAGCCTAGCGGGGGGCCTGGAGACCCAGTACTTC; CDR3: CASSPSLAGGLETQYF
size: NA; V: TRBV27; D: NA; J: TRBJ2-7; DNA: TGTGCCAGCAGTGCCGGGGGTACTTACGAGCAGTACTTC; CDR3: CASSAGGTYEQYF
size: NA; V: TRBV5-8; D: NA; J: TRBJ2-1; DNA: TGTGCCAGCAGCTTGGGGGCTATTCAGGCCAATGAGCAGTTCTTC; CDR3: CASSLGAIQANEQFF
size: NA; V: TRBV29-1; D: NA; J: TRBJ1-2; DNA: TGCAGCGTTGAAGAAAAGGAGGGGCGCCACCCTAACTATGGCTACACCTTC; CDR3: CSVEEKEGRHPNYGYTF